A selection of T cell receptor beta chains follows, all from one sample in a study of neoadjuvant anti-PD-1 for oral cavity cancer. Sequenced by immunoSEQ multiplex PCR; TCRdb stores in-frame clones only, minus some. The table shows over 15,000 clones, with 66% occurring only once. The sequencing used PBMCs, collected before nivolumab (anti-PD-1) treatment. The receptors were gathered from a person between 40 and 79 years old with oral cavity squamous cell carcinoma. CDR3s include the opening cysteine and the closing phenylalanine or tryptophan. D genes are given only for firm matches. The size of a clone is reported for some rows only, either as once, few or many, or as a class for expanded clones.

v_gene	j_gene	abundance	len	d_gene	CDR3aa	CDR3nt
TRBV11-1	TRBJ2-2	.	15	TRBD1	CASSLRTGVTGELFF	TGTGCCAGCAGCTTGAGGACAGGGGTTACCGGGGAGCTGTTTTTT
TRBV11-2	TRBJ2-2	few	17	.	CASSLGPSYANTGELFF	TGTGCCAGCAGCTTAGGGCCTAGCTACGCGAACACCGGGGAGCTGTTTTTT
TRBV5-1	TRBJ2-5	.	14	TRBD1	CASSFTGGAETQYF	TGCGCCAGCAGCTTCACAGGGGGCGCGGAGACCCAGTACTTC
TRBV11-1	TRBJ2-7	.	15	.	CASSLGVEGSYEQYF	TGTGCCAGCTCCCTTGGGGTCGAGGGCTCCTACGAGCAGTACTTC
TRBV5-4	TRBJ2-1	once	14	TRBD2	CASSPGGFTNEQFF	TGTGCCAGCAGCCCGGGAGGATTCACCAATGAGCAGTTCTTC
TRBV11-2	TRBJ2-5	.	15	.	CASSLGGVSQETQYF	TGTGCCAGCAGCTTGGGGGGAGTTTCCCAAGAGACCCAGTACTTC
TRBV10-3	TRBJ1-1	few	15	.	CAISESGSHNTEAFF	TGTGCCATCAGTGAGTCCGGGAGCCATAACACTGAAGCTTTCTTT
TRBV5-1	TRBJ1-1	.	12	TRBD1	CASSRDRMEAFF	TGCGCCAGCAGCCGGGACAGGATGGAAGCTTTCTTT
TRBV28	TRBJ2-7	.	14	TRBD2	CASTPSGRYYEQYF	TGTGCCAGCACGCCTAGCGGGAGGTACTACGAGCAGTACTTC
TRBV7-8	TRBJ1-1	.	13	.	CASSLEGLTEAFF	TGTGCCAGCAGCTTAGAGGGGCTCACTGAAGCTTTCTTT
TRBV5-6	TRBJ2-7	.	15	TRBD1	CASSLTGGPYYEQYF	TGTGCCAGCAGCTTAACAGGGGGCCCCTACTACGAGCAGTACTTC
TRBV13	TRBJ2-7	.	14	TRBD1	CASSLGQGGGEQYF	TGTGCCAGCAGCCTCGGACAGGGGGGAGGTGAGCAGTACTTC
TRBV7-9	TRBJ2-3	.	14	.	CASSLRQEGDTQYF	TGTGCCAGCAGCCTAAGACAGGAGGGAGATACGCAGTATTTT
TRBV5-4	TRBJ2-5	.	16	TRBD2	CASSPGLAGSWETQYF	TGTGCCAGCAGCCCAGGACTAGCGGGAAGCTGGGAGACCCAGTACTTC
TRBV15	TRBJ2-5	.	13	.	CATSMLLGETQYF	TGTGCCACCAGCATGCTCCTAGGGGAGACCCAGTACTTC
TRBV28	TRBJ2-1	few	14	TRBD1	CASSETGQGREQFF	TGTGCCAGCAGTGAAACGGGACAGGGGAGAGAGCAGTTCTTC
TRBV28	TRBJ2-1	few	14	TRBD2	CASSFYSREGEQFF	TGTGCCAGCAGTTTCTATTCTAGGGAGGGTGAGCAGTTCTTC
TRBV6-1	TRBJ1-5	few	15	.	CATPTVRTSNQPQHF	TGTGCCACTCCGACGGTAAGGACTAGCAATCAGCCCCAGCATTTT
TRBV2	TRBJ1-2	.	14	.	CASREVTDLSGYTF	TGTGCCAGCAGGGAGGTGACAGACCTATCCGGCTACACCTTC
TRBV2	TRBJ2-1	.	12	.	CARSGVNNEQFF	TGTGCCAGGTCGGGAGTGAATAATGAGCAGTTCTTC
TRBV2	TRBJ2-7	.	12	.	CASSVQGAEQYF	TGTGCCAGCAGCGTACAGGGTGCCGAGCAGTACTTC
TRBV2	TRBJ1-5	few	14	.	CASSDKRSLGPQHF	TGTGCCAGCAGTGATAAAAGGTCCCTTGGGCCCCAGCATTTT
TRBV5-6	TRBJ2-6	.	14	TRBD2	CASSRPGGANVLTF	TGTGCCAGCAGCCGTCCGGGAGGAGCCAACGTCCTGACTTTC
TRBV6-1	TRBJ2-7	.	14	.	CASTKRALRWEQYF	TGTGCCAGCACTAAAAGGGCCCTGAGGTGGGAGCAGTACTTC
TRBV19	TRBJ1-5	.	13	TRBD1	CASSPQGDQPQHF	TGTGCCAGTAGTCCACAGGGGGATCAGCCCCAGCATTTT
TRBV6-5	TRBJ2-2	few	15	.	CASSYNGPNTGELFF	TGTGCCAGCAGTTACAACGGACCAAACACCGGGGAGCTGTTTTTT
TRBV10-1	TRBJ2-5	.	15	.	CASSRGRATGETQYF	TGCGCCAGCAGCCGCGGACGGGCAACCGGAGAGACCCAGTACTTC
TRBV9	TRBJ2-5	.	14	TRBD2	CASSAGLAQETQYF	TGTGCCAGCAGCGCCGGACTAGCCCAAGAGACCCAGTACTTC
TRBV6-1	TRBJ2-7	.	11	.	CASSDGNQQYF	TGTGCCAGCAGTGACGGAAACCAGCAGTACTTC
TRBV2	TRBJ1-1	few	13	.	CASSVSVNTEAFF	TGTGCCAGCAGTGTTTCGGTGAACACTGAAGCTTTCTTT
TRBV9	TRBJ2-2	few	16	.	CASSVVAGANTGELFF	TGTGCCAGCAGCGTAGTGGCAGGGGCAAATACCGGGGAGCTGTTTTTT
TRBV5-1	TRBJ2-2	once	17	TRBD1	CASSRSGTGANTGELFF	TGCGCCAGCTCCCGGAGCGGGACAGGGGCGAACACCGGGGAGCTGTTTTTT
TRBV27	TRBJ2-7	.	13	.	CASSSTGSYEQYF	TGTGCCAGCAGTTCCACAGGGTCCTACGAGCAGTACTTC